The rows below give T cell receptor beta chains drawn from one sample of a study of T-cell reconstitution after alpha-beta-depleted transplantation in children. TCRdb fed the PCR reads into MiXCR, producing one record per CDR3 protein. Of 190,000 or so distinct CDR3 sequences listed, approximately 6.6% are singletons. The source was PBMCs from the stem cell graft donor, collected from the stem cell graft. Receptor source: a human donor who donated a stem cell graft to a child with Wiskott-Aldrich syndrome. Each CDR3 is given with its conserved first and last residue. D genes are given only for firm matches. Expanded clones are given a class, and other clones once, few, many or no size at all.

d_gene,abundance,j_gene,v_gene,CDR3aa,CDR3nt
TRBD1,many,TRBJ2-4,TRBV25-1,CASRRTGDENIQYF,TGTGCCAGCAGACGGACAGGGGATGAAAACATTCAGTACTTC
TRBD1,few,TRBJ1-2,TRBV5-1,CASSFSGTEFYGYTF,TGCGCCAGCAGCTTTTCCGGGACAGAGTTCTATGGCTACACCTTC
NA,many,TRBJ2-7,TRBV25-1,CASLAGGSEQYF,TGTGCCAGCCTTGCAGGCGGGTCCGAGCAGTACTTC
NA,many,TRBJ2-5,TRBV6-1,CASSEDLGNQETQYF,TGTGCCAGCAGTGAAGACCTTGGCAACCAAGAGACCCAGTACTTC
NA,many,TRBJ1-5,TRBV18,CASSPLAGSNQPQHF,TGTGCCAGCTCACCCCTAGCCGGGAGCAATCAGCCCCAGCATTTT
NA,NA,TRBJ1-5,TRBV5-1,CASSLDRSRNQPQHF,TGCGCCAGCAGCTTGGACCGAAGCAGGAATCAGCCCCAGCATTTT
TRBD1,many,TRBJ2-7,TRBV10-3,CAISESVLEGARYEQYF,TGTGCCATCAGTGAGTCAGTACTTGAGGGGGCACGGTACGAGCAGTACTTC
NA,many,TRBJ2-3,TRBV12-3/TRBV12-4,CASSPSLAGDTQYF,TGTGCCAGCAGTCCCTCCCTGGCGGGGGATACGCAGTATTTT
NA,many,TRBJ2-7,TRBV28,CASSLLPGGYEQYF,TGTGCCAGCAGTTTATTACCGGGCGGGTACGAGCAGTACTTC
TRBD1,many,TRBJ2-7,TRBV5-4,CASSSTRTGYEQYF,TGTGCCAGCAGCTCCACCCGGACAGGCTACGAGCAGTACTTC
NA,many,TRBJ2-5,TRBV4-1,CASSQEGAGATGETQYF,TGCGCCAGCAGCCAAGAGGGAGCAGGGGCTACGGGAGAGACCCAGTACTTC
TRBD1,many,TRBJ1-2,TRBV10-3,CAISTPVGQGAGGYTF,TGTGCCATCAGTACCCCCGTGGGACAGGGGGCAGGGGGCTACACCTTC
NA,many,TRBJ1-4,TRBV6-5,CASSRGTTTTNEKLFF,TGTGCCAGCAGTAGGGGGACTACTACAACTAATGAAAAACTGTTTTTT
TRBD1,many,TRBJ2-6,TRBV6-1,CASSETGSGANVLTF,TGTGCCAGCAGTGAGACAGGGTCTGGGGCCAACGTCCTGACTTTC
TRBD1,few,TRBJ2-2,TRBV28,CASSSPGTDTGELFF,TGTGCCAGCAGTTCCCCCGGGACAGACACCGGGGAGCTGTTTTTT
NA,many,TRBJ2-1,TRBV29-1,CSGQIDEQFF,TGCAGCGGACAGATCGATGAGCAGTTCTTC
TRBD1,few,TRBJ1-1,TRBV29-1,CSGDPGQDPTEAFF,TGCAGCGGGGATCCGGGACAGGATCCGACTGAAGCTTTCTTT
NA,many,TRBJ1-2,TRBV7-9,CASSKEGRNGYGYTF,TGTGCCAGCAGTAAGGAGGGGAGGAACGGCTATGGCTACACCTTC
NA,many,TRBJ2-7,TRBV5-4,CASSLPTGDEQYF,TGTGCCAGCAGCTTGCCGACGGGGGATGAGCAGTACTTC
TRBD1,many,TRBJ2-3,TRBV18,CASSLGTGRIAADTQYF,TGTGCCAGCTCATTGGGGACAGGGCGAATCGCGGCAGATACGCAGTATTTT
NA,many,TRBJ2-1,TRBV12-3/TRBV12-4,CASTQDGTYNEQFF,TGTGCCAGCACTCAGGACGGCACCTACAATGAGCAGTTCTTC
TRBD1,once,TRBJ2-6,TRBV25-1,CASSEGWGQGVAGANVLTF,TGTGCCAGCAGTGAAGGCTGGGGCCAGGGGGTAGCTGGGGCCAACGTCCTGACTTTC
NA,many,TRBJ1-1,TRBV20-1,CSDLTEVEAFF,TGCAGTGACCTGACAGAAGTGGAGGCTTTCTTT
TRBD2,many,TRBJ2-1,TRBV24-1,CATSEGGRPSSYNEQFF,TGTGCCACCAGTGAGGGCGGGAGGCCAAGCTCCTACAATGAGCAGTTCTTC
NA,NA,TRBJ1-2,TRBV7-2,CASRSLPSGYTF,TGTGCCAGCAGATCTCTACCCTCTGGCTACACCTTC
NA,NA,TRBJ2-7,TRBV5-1,CASTQDSTYEQYF,TGCGCCAGCACTCAGGACAGTACCTACGAGCAGTACTTC
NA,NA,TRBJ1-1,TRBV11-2,CASSLDRVGWSTEAFF,TGTGCCAGCAGCTTAGACAGGGTCGGCTGGAGCACTGAAGCTTTCTTT
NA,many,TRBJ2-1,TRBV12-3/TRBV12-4,CASSFSGSRYNEQFF,TGTGCCAGCAGTTTTTCCGGGAGTCGGTACAATGAGCAGTTCTTC
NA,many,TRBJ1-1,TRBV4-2,CASSQELALNTEAFF,TGTGCCAGCAGCCAAGAATTAGCACTGAACACTGAAGCTTTCTTT
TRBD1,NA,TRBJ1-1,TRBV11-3,CASQGQANTEAFF,TGTGCCAGTCAGGGACAGGCGAACACTGAAGCTTTCTTT
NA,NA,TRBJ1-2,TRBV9,CASSVAETPVGYTF,TGTGCCAGCAGCGTAGCTGAGACCCCTGTGGGCTACACCTTC
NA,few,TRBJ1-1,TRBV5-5,CASSSSYRGLNTEAFF,TGTGCCAGCAGCTCCTCATATCGGGGACTGAACACTGAAGCTTTCTTT
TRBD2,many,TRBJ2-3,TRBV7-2,CASSSSGSWTDTQYF,TGTGCCAGCAGCTCTAGCGGGAGTTGGACAGATACGCAGTATTTT
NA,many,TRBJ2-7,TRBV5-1,CASSFDRPSTYEQYF,TGCGCCAGCAGCTTCGACAGGCCTTCCACCTACGAGCAGTACTTC
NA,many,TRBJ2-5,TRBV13,CASRSAGTRGKETQYF,TGTGCCAGCAGATCAGCCGGGACAAGGGGAAAAGAGACCCAGTACTTC
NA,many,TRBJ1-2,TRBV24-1,CATSEPGLTYGYTF,TGTGCCACCAGTGAACCGGGACTGACCTATGGCTACACCTTC
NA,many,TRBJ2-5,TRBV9,CASSAQVGLQETQYF,TGTGCCAGCAGCGCACAGGTAGGGTTACAAGAGACCCAGTACTTC
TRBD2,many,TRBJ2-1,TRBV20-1,CSARVASGRANYNEQFF,TGCAGTGCTAGAGTAGCTAGCGGGAGGGCCAACTACAATGAGCAGTTCTTC
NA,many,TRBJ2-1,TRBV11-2,CASILAPTGLEQFF,TGTGCCTCAATCTTAGCGCCGACAGGCCTTGAGCAGTTCTTC
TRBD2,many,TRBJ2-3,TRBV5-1,CASSLGLAGVGDTQYF,TGCGCCAGCAGCTTGGGACTAGCGGGAGTCGGAGATACGCAGTATTTT
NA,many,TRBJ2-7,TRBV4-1,CASSQGLAYEQYF,TGCGCCAGCAGCCAAGGACTAGCCTACGAGCAGTACTTC
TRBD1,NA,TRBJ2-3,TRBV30,CAWSVWTGSLPRADTQYF,TGTGCCTGGAGTGTTTGGACAGGTAGCCTACCCAGAGCAGATACGCAGTATTTT
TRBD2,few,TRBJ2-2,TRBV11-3,CASSGTSAGELFF,TGTGCCAGCAGCGGAACTAGCGCCGGGGAGCTGTTTTTT
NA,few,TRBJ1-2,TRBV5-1,CASSTYGNYGYTF,TGCGCCAGCAGTACGTATGGGAACTATGGCTACACCTTC
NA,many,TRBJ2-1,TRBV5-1,CASSPSLLSSYNEQFF,TGCGCCAGCAGCCCATCCTTACTAAGCTCCTACAATGAGCAGTTCTTC
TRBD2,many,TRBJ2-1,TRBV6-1,CASSAGGRVGEQFF,TGTGCCAGCTCGGCGGGAGGTAGGGTCGGTGAGCAGTTCTTC
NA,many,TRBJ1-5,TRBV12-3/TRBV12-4,CASSLGDRQPQHF,TGTGCCAGCAGTTTGGGGGACCGCCAGCCCCAGCATTTT
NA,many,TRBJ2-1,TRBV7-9,CASGPGYSYNEQFF,TGTGCCAGTGGGCCCGGATACTCCTACAATGAGCAGTTCTTC
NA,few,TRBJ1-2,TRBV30,CAWRDWDYGYTF,TGTGCCTGGAGGGATTGGGACTATGGCTACACCTTC
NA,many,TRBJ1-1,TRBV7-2,CASSLVGAGDTEAFF,TGTGCCAGCAGCTTAGTGGGGGCCGGAGACACTGAAGCTTTCTTT
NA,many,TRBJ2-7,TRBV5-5,CASSLATPGLYEQYF,TGTGCCAGCAGCTTGGCAACCCCAGGTCTCTACGAGCAGTACTTC